Detailed here is one T cell receptor beta chain. The antigen remains unidentified. Here immunoSEQ multiplex PCR was the method, and the copy in TCRdb shows in-frame clones only, minus some. The sample gives 75,000 to 100,000 clones, around 94% of which show up once; roughly 13% is in the top ten. Germline V lookup: CDR1 LNHDA, CDR2 SQIVND (reference sequence). The CDR3 is 14 residues long. The ends were cut back, 4 bases at V and 4 bases at J, with 13 bases in the middle. This sample stems from a study of T cell responses to AZD1222 COVID-19 vaccine. General study findings and limits: White British people made up most donors, females outnumbered males, and clonal diversity was possibly underestimated. Among AZD1222 vaccinees, only six or seven were seropositive at baseline.

The clonotype comes from an adult in good health. The sequences come from peripheral blood, collected on day 0 of AZD1222 vaccination. The rearrangement links TRBV19 to TRBJ2-5; D possibly uses TRBD1 or TRBD2 (5 bases each). The CDR3: CASSRGSSVETQYF. In DNA form, the CDR3 reads TGTGCCAGTAGTAGGGGGAGTTCGGTAGAGACCCAGTACTTC.